This entry lists 2 T cell receptor beta chains sequenced from one sample in a study of T cell clusters in autoimmune cytopenias. One tube held mixed TRB-A and TRB-B primer pools for touch-down PCR. TCRdb re-called the multiplex PCR reads and gives one entry per CDR3 protein, without DNA. This sample contains around 4,000 distinct CDR3 sequences. TRB was amplified from about 260 ng of peripheral blood genomic DNA per sample. Sequences were obtained from peripheral blood. These receptors all come from a human donor with an autoimmune cytopenia or autoimmune hepatitis (not recorded which).

The chain combines TRBV18 with TRBJ2-7; TCRdb selects TRBD1, and the lack of DNA leaves this call unchecked. Germline V gene data show CDR1 as KGHSH and CDR2 as LQKENI. CDR3 length equals 13 residues. Here the CDR3 reads CASSRGDRGEQYF. The variable domain in full, completed from reference TRBV18 and TRBJ2-7, reads NAGVMQNPRHLVRRRGQEARLRCSPMKGHSHVYWYRQLPEEGLKFMVYLQKENIIDESGMPKERFSAEFPKEGPSILRIQQVVRGDSAAYFCASSRGDRGEQYFGPGTRLTVT.

This clonotype is large by frequency. This chain connects TRBV5-5 to TRBJ2-5; TCRdb selects TRBD1, and the lack of DNA leaves this call unchecked. CDR3 length: 14 amino acids. The germline CDR1 and CDR2 sequences are SGHKS and YYEKEE (reference sequence). The CDR3 spells CASSVGQGLETQYF.